This T cell receptor (beta chain) was captured by sequencing in a study of blood T cell repertoires in COVID-19 (dated by TCRdb to between 2020 and 2021). Describing the broader study: Collaborator samples came from the United States, Italy and Spain and covered acute and convalescent phases of COVID-19. The samples were drawn from the first 160 participants of the ongoing ImmuneRACE study and from 1,254 subjects provided by 6 global collaborators. A de-identified subject ID, COVID-19 status, age in years and sex were almost always included in the sample metadata. The dataset comprised deeply sampled blood TCRbeta repertoires from subjects exposed to, actively infected with, or recovered from COVID-19. HLA class I and class II types, where available, came from metadata supplied by the sample provider rather than from assay-based typing. The material from the prospective study consisted of cDNA or gDNA derived from T cells, B-cell-depleted T cells, or PBMCs. The repertoires were released in a freely available public database intended as a resource for research on the immune response to SARS-CoV-2.

Overall results and qualifications from the work: The amount of clinical and demographic metadata varied by source and participant and was provided uncurated.

TCRbeta CDR3 regions were amplified from genomic DNA by means of the immunoSEQ Assay, a bias-controlled multiplex PCR. In the authors' own workflow: Nucleated cell counts per sample were estimated from amplification of reference gene primers within the assay. Sequence reads were collapsed and filtered to measure the absolute abundance of every unique TCRbeta CDR3 rearrangement. For each sample, productive Simpson clonality was calculated as the square root of Simpson's diversity index across productive rearrangements. The immuneACCESS repertoire file appears here via TCRdb, limited to in-frame rearrangements. These files lack a portion of the clones; in checked studies, under half of the deficit traces to unresolved V genes, and the cause of the others is not known. The DNA gave D and trimming, while V, J and clone size come from that table. The sample yields approximately 500,000 clones; about 89% were counted once. The ten largest make up roughly 8.3% of the sample.

For CDR1 and CDR2, the germline V gene lists SGDLS and YYNGEE. The CDR3 runs 13 residues from the cysteine to the phenylalanine. Only the CDR3 DNA is retained, 39 bases long and in frame from the first base. V sheds 4 bases and J sheds 7 bases, leaving 14 bases between their ends. As regards this clone: The clone's antigen remains unknown. Base quality data are lacking; no much larger clone is found one base away.

In Seattle, one collaborating source enrolled patients while the infection was active and tracked those patients longitudinally over the course of disease. The collaborating institutions used their own protocols to collect whole blood in K2EDTA tubes. For TCRbeta analysis, collaborators shipped samples in one of three forms: frozen whole blood, isolated PBMCs, or DNA extracted from either of those sample types. This clonotype originated in a woman aged 45 to 65 with COVID-19, enrolled during active disease. The chain employs TRBV9 and TRBJ1-2; the best D guess is TRBD1, with 6 bases matching. Material: peripheral blood. The DNA reads as follows: TGTGCCAGCAGCCTACAGGGCGCCGTTGGCTACACCTTC. This yields the protein CASSLQGAVGYTF.